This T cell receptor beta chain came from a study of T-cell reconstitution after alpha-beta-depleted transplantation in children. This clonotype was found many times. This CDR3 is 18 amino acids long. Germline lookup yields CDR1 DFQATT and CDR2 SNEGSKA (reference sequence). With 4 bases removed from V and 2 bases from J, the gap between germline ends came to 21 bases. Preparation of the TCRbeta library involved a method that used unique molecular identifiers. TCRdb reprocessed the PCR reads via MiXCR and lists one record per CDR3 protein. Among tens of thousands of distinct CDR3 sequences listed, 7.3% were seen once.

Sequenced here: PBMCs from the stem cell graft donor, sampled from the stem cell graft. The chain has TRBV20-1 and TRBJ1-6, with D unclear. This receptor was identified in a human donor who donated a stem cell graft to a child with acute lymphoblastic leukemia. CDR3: CSAKPVARGAAYNSPLHF. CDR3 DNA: TGCAGTGCTAAACCCGTCGCACGGGGAGCAGCCTATAATTCACCCCTCCACTTT.